This is a list of T cell receptor beta chains from one sample in a study of blood T cell repertoires in COVID-19. The assay was immunoSEQ multiplex PCR, and TCRdb's table has in-frame clones only and misses some. This sample carries more than 250,000 clones, roughly 89% of them seen once, and the ten largest clones take around 1.7%. The material sequenced was PBMCs or T cells enriched from blood (not recorded which). The source of these receptors is a young woman with acute COVID-19. Both conserved end residues are part of each CDR3. The order of the fields is J gene, V gene, CDR3 protein.

j_gene: TRBJ2-1
v_gene: TRBV7-9
CDR3aa: CATHRDRGVIYEQFF

j_gene: TRBJ2-1
v_gene: TRBV19
CDR3aa: CASKTAYNEQFF

j_gene: TRBJ1-4
v_gene: TRBV25-1
CDR3aa: CASSEGTPNEKLFF

j_gene: TRBJ1-2
v_gene: TRBV19
CDR3aa: CASSGSTGVGNYGYTF

j_gene: TRBJ1-5
v_gene: TRBV5-1
CDR3aa: CASSEGGYSNQPQHF

j_gene: TRBJ1-1
v_gene: TRBV28
CDR3aa: CASSGGGINTEAFF

j_gene: TRBJ2-3
v_gene: TRBV18
CDR3aa: CASSRWEARRTDTQYF

j_gene: TRBJ2-7
v_gene: TRBV24-1
CDR3aa: CATSVGGGGAHEQYF

j_gene: TRBJ2-1
v_gene: TRBV15
CDR3aa: CATSRGTSYYNEQFF

j_gene: TRBJ2-1
v_gene: TRBV21-1
CDR3aa: CASSKKVGVYNEQFF

j_gene: TRBJ2-7
v_gene: TRBV18
CDR3aa: CASSPVSAQGYEQYF

j_gene: TRBJ2-2
v_gene: TRBV15
CDR3aa: CATSNQGLIQGPTGELFF

j_gene: TRBJ1-2
v_gene: TRBV6-6
CDR3aa: CASSYGNRGGGYTF

j_gene: TRBJ2-4
v_gene: TRBV12-3/TRBV12-4
CDR3aa: CASSRGTPNIQYF

j_gene: TRBJ1-3
v_gene: TRBV28
CDR3aa: CASRQGPRGNTIYF

j_gene: TRBJ1-2
v_gene: TRBV13
CDR3aa: CASSLKQGIYYGYTF

j_gene: TRBJ2-2
v_gene: TRBV10-3
CDR3aa: CAISGTVNTGELFF

j_gene: TRBJ1-6
v_gene: TRBV11-2
CDR3aa: CASSLTNSPLHF

j_gene: TRBJ2-1
v_gene: TRBV27
CDR3aa: CASSLRREGPYSEQFF

j_gene: TRBJ2-1
v_gene: TRBV2
CDR3aa: CASRRGQAAYNEQFF

j_gene: TRBJ2-7
v_gene: TRBV28
CDR3aa: CASSLRGSINYEQYF

j_gene: TRBJ2-6
v_gene: TRBV19
CDR3aa: CASSIGTGSSGANVLTF

j_gene: TRBJ2-1
v_gene: TRBV15
CDR3aa: CATSRGLAGVREQFF

j_gene: TRBJ2-7
v_gene: TRBV30
CDR3aa: CAWSVHRVEQYF

j_gene: TRBJ2-5
v_gene: TRBV5-1
CDR3aa: CASSLGGRLAVKETQYF

j_gene: TRBJ1-1
v_gene: TRBV4-1
CDR3aa: CASSQGTDLNTEAFF

j_gene: TRBJ2-7
v_gene: TRBV5-4
CDR3aa: CANPQREESYEQYF

j_gene: TRBJ2-1
v_gene: TRBV5-6
CDR3aa: CASSYRAPGVGNEQFF

j_gene: TRBJ2-7
v_gene: TRBV16
CDR3aa: CASSPKGTAYEQYF

j_gene: TRBJ2-1
v_gene: TRBV29-1
CDR3aa: CSVERVPNEQFF

j_gene: TRBJ1-1
v_gene: TRBV28
CDR3aa: CASRSPQGHTEAFF

j_gene: TRBJ2-7
v_gene: TRBV7-9
CDR3aa: CASSYRTSGRFSRPYEQYF

j_gene: TRBJ2-2
v_gene: TRBV28
CDR3aa: CASSTWSRELTGELFF

j_gene: TRBJ2-3
v_gene: TRBV11-2
CDR3aa: CASSLEVRFRTDTQYF

j_gene: TRBJ2-1
v_gene: TRBV6-4
CDR3aa: CASSDQRGDEQFF

j_gene: TRBJ1-2
v_gene: TRBV28
CDR3aa: CASSQTAILFGYTF

j_gene: TRBJ2-5
v_gene: TRBV25-1
CDR3aa: CASSESPGLAGETQYF

j_gene: TRBJ2-7
v_gene: TRBV28
CDR3aa: CASSLTGLNEQYF